This T cell receptor beta chain stems from a study of neurological immune-mediated disorders. Study conclusions and caveats: The most TCR clonal expansion was seen in HTLV-1-associated myelopathy, whereas the least was seen in multiple sclerosis, below the level in healthy controls. TCR-beta repertoires seemed private in all groups, with no expanded CDR3 amino acid sequences shared.

This clonotype was recorded many times. The antigen is not known. The germline CDR1 and CDR2 sequences are SGHAT and FQDESV (reference sequence). The CDR3 sequence is 14 residues long. The germline V and J ends were trimmed by 0 bases and 8 bases, with 11 bases remaining between them. The cDNA was generated by 5'RACE with 10-nucleotide random UMIs. MiXCR, run by TCRdb on the 5' RACE reads, gives a single entry per CDR3 protein. The sample lists under 65,000 distinct CDR3 sequences; less than 25% were seen once. As to time point: technical triplicate 2. Unsorted libraries came from 2 million PBMCs stored at -80 °C.

The sequenced sample was PBMCs. V usage is TRBV11-1 and J usage is TRBJ2-1; tentatively, D is TRBD1 (5 bases). The TCR originated in a man in his 60s with HTLV-1-associated myelopathy (HAM/TSP). CDR3 bases: TGTGCCAGCAGCTTAGCGGGGCCATGGGATGAGCAGTTCTTC. This codes for CASSLAGPWDEQFF.